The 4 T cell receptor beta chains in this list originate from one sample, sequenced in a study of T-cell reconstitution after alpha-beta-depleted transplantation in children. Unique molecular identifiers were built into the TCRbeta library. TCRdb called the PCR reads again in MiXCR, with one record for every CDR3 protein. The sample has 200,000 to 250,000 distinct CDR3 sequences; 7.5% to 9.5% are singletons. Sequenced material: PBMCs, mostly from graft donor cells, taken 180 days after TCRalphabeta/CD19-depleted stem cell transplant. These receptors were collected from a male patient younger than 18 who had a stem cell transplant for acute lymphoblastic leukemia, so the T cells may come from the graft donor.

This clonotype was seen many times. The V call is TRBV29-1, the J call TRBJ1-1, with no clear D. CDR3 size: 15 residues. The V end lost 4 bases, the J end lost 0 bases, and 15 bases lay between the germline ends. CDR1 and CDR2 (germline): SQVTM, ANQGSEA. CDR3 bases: TGCAGCGTTGCCCGAGGCGGGAATTTGAACACTGAAGCTTTCTTT. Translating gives CSVARGGNLNTEAFF.

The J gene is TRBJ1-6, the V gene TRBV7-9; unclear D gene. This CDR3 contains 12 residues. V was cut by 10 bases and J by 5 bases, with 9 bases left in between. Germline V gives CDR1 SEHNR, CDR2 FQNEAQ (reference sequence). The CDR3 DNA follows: TGTGCCACCTCGGAGAATAATTCACCCCTCCACTTT. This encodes CATSENNSPLHF.

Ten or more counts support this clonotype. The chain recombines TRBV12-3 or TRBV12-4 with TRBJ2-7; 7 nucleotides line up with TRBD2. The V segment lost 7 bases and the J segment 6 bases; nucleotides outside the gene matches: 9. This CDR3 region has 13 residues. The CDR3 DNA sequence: TGTGCCAGCAAACTAGCGTGGAGGGCCGAGCAGTACTTC. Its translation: CASKLAWRAEQYF.

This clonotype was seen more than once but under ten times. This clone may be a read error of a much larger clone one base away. CDR3 DNA: TGTGCCAGCAGCCAATACAGGGGGTACGAGCAGTACTTC. The encoded protein is CASSQYRGYEQYF. The gene calls are TRBV7-6 and TRBJ2-7; 8 nucleotides agree with TRBD1. CDR1 SGHVS and CDR2 FNYEAQ come from the germline V gene. The CDR3 runs 13 residues. Germline trimming cut 5 bases from V and 4 bases from J; bases unmatched to any gene: 4. Complete variable domain (other parts from reference TRBV7-6 and TRBJ2-7): GAGVSQSPRYKVTKRGQDVALRCDPISGHVSLYWYRQALGQGPEFLTYFNYEAQQDKSGLPNDRFSAERPEGSISTLTIQRTEQRDSAMYRCASSQYRGYEQYFGPGTRLTVT.